This T cell receptor beta chain appears in the sequencing data of a study of T cells after somatic rescue of genetic block. Assay used: immunoSEQ multiplex PCR; TCRdb lists only in-frame clones, some missing. The sample holds 9,500 to 15,000 clones, around 70% seen once. Source material: peripheral blood mononuclear cells (PBMCs). The clonotype was recovered from a boy aged 5-17 years.

This chain's CDR3 is CASSIGGYQGPPQHF. The CDR3, as DNA: TGTGCCAGTAGTATAGGAGGGTATCAGGGTCCACCCCAGCATTTT. V usage is TRBV19 and J usage is TRBJ1-5; a weak D match, TRBD1 (5 bases). Germline CDR1 and CDR2: LNHDA and SQIVND (reference sequence). The CDR3 runs to 15 residues. With 1 base removed from V and 10 bases from J, the gap between germline ends came to 17 bases. The full variable domain, its missing parts supplied by reference TRBV19 and TRBJ1-5, is DGGITQSPKYLFRKEGQNVTLSCEQNLNHDAMYWYRQDPGQGLRLIYYSQIVNDFQKGDIAEGYSVSREKKESFPLTVTSAQKNPTAFYLCASSIGGYQGPPQHFGDGTRLSIL.